This T cell receptor (beta chain) came from a study of blood T cell repertoires in COVID-19. Study in general: Researchers got acute and convalescent COVID-19 samples from the United States, Italy and Spain.

Trimming cost V 6 bases and J 6 bases, with 20 bases left between them. The CDR3 has 15 residues. Germline V gene sequence: CDR1 MNHEY, CDR2 SVGAGI. Data came from immunoSEQ multiplex PCR; TCRdb stores just in-frame clones and leaves some out. The sample lists approximately 140,000 clones; around 82% were seen once. The TCR comes from a human donor with acute or convalescent COVID-19. The donor label of this sample is uncertain. The source material was peripheral blood. This chain joins TRBV6-5 and TRBJ1-2; D is ambiguous. The CDR3 loop reads CASRSSTRGSDGYTF. In DNA, the CDR3 is TGTGCCAGCAGGAGCTCGACACGGGGTTCGGATGGCTACACCTTC.